These 18 T cell receptor beta chains originate from one sample sequenced in a study of blood T cell repertoires in COVID-19. The method was immunoSEQ multiplex PCR; TCRdb's version includes in-frame clones alone and lacks a portion of them. The data hold some 27,000 clones, with 80% to 90% observed a single time. Input material: peripheral blood. The receptor source for this set is a human donor in a cohort sampled during active COVID-19.

This clone turned up a few times. The rearrangement joins TRBV19 to TRBJ2-3; D call uncertain. This CDR3 spans 12 amino acids. Germline assignment: CDR1 LNHDA and CDR2 SQIVND (reference sequence). Deletions cut 5 bases from V and 7 bases from J, with 10 bases between. CDR3 in amino acids: CASSAVRNTQYF. CDR3 in DNA: TGTGCCAGTAGTGCGGTTAGGAATACGCAGTATTTT.

The V gene is TRBV2, the J gene TRBJ1-2; D gene uncertain. The CDR3 length is 11 residues. Per germline, CDR1 SNHLY and CDR2 FYNNEI. V was cut by 6 bases and J by 3 bases, with 5 bases left in between. The CDR3 DNA sequence: TGTGCCAGCAGCCCGGACTATGGCTACACCTTC. Translating it yields CASSPDYGYTF.

This chain connects TRBV19 to TRBJ2-5, with D possibly TRBD2 on 6 matching bases. V dropped 7 bases and J dropped 3 bases, with 12 bases sitting between them. This CDR3 has 13 residues. Germline-derived CDR1 and CDR2 are LNHDA and SQIVND (reference sequence). CDR3 in amino acids: CASTGTGKETQYF. In DNA, the CDR3 is TGTGCCAGTACCGGGACTGGAAAAGAGACCCAGTACTTC.

The CDR3 DNA reads TGTGCCAGCAGAGGGGGCTCTTCGACCGGGGAGCTGTTTTTT. Encoded protein: CASRGGSSTGELFF. The chain recombines TRBV6-5 with TRBJ2-2; TRBD1 agrees at 7 bases. CDR3 length: 14 amino acids. Germline V CDR1 and CDR2: MNHEY, SVGAGI. After removal of 6 bases from V and 5 bases from J, the junction contained 6 bases not matched to a gene.

The rearrangement joins TRBV4-1 to TRBJ2-6; the match to TRBD1 covers 7 bases. CDR1 and CDR2 (germline): MGHRA, YSYEKL. The V segment lost 4 bases and the J segment 1 base; nucleotides outside the gene matches: 13. CDR3 length: 19 amino acids. The CDR3 DNA reads TGCGCCAGCAGCCGCGTAATCGTTCAGGGGGAATCTGGGGCCAACGTCCTGACTTTC. Translation gives CASSRVIVQGESGANVLTF.

The chain combines TRBV12-5 with TRBJ1-6, with TRBD1 as a possible D gene (6 bases). CDR1 is LGHNT and CDR2 is FRNRAP in the germline V gene. V lost 5 bases and J 11 bases, leaving 16 bases between the germline ends. CDR3 length: 14 residues. The CDR3 reads CASGATGRLTPLHF. The CDR3 DNA is TGTGCTAGTGGTGCTACAGGGCGGTTAACACCCCTCCACTTT.

The gene calls are TRBV7-9 and TRBJ2-1; the D is unclear. The CDR3 extends over 14 amino acids. V was pared by 2 bases and J by 1 base, with 6 bases between. Per the germline V gene, CDR1 is SEHNR and CDR2 is FQNEAQ (reference sequence). The CDR3 protein is CASSLSVSYNEQFF. CDR3 DNA: TGTGCCAGCAGCTTATCTGTATCCTACAATGAGCAGTTCTTC.

CDR3 nucleotide sequence: TGTGCCAGCAGCGCCCCCCCAGCGTACGAGCAGTACTTC. Translation gives CASSAPPAYEQYF. This sequence joins TRBV28 and TRBJ2-7, with D hard to call. Between the trimmed V and J ends, which lost 6 bases and 4 bases, there was a span of 13 bases. CDR1 is MDHEN and CDR2 is SYDVKM in the germline V gene. This CDR3 is 13 amino acids long.

Here the CDR3 DNA reads TGTGCCAGCAGCGAACGGGACAGGGTGAACTATGGCTACACCTTC. It translates to CASSERDRVNYGYTF. The rearrangement uses TRBV5-6 and TRBJ1-2; 9 nucleotides align to TRBD1. CDR3 length: 15 residues. The germline V gene encodes CDR1 SGHDT and CDR2 YYEEEE. Trimming at V came to 4 bases and at J to 2 bases, leaving 6 bases not matched to a gene.

V is TRBV10-3 and J is TRBJ1-1; the match to TRBD1 covers 7 bases. This CDR3 is 13 amino acids long. Germline loops: CDR1 ENHRY, CDR2 SYGVKD. Trimming removed 10 bases from V and 0 bases from J; junction bases left unmatched: 5. CDR3 DNA sequence: TGTGCCACCTCGACAGGGTTGAACACTGAAGCTTTCTTT. This encodes CATSTGLNTEAFF.

The chain recombines TRBV18 with TRBJ1-2; D is undetermined. The CDR3 runs to 15 residues. The ends were cut back, 3 bases at V and 2 bases at J, with 13 bases in the middle. Per the germline V gene, CDR1 is KGHSH and CDR2 is LQKENI. The CDR3 DNA reads as TGTGCCAGCTCACCGGTCGGACTCGGGAACTATGGCTACACCTTC. Translating gives CASSPVGLGNYGYTF.

The chain has TRBV19 and TRBJ2-5, with TRBD1 matching 9 bases. J gave up 4 bases and V 7 bases, and 7 bases lay outside the gene matches. The length of the CDR3 is 14 residues. Germline CDR1 is LNHDA and CDR2 is SQIVND (reference sequence). The CDR3 spells CASKEQGAGETQYF. In DNA form, the CDR3 reads TGTGCCAGTAAGGAACAGGGGGCTGGAGAGACCCAGTACTTC.

The chain uses TRBV9 and TRBJ1-3, with D tentatively TRBD1 (6 bases). The CDR3 is 14 residues long. The V end was cut by 6 bases, the J end by 0 bases, with 10 bases between. CDR1 and CDR2 from the germline V gene are SGDLS and YYNGEE. The CDR3 loop reads CASMVGASGNTIYF. CDR3 DNA sequence: TGTGCCAGCATGGTGGGGGCCTCTGGAAACACCATATATTTT.

This clone was seen only a few times. The chain recombines TRBV7-9 with TRBJ2-1; the D gene is possibly TRBD2 (5 bases). CDR1 and CDR2 (germline): SEHNR, FQNEAQ (reference sequence). Deletions cut 5 bases from V and 0 bases from J, with 8 bases between. The CDR3 has 14 amino acids. The CDR3 bases are TGTGCCAGCAGCCGGGAAAGCTCCTACAATGAGCAGTTCTTC. Translation: CASSRESSYNEQFF. Filled out from reference TRBV7-9 and TRBJ2-1, the complete variable domain reads DTGVSQNPRHKITKRGQNVTFRCDPISEHNRLYWYRQTLGQGPEFLTYFQNEAQLEKSRLLSDRFSAERPKGSFSTLEIQRTEQGDSAMYLCASSRESSYNEQFFGPGTRLTVL.

The sample holds a few counts of this clone. V usage is TRBV19 and J usage is TRBJ2-7; D might be TRBD1 (6 bases). This CDR3 comprises 12 residues. V was cut by 5 bases and J by 3 bases, with 8 bases left in between. Germline CDR1 LNHDA, CDR2 SQIVND (reference sequence). CDR3 loop: CASSQGNYEQYF. As DNA, the CDR3 is TGTGCCAGTAGTCAGGGGAACTACGAGCAGTACTTC.

The rearrangement links TRBV7-8 to TRBJ2-7, with 7 positions matching TRBD2. Losses at the gene ends were 3 bases for V and 0 bases for J; bases not matched to a gene: 5. This CDR3 comprises 15 residues. Germline V gene data show CDR1 as SGHVS and CDR2 as FQNEAQ. The CDR3 reads CASSFAAGSSYEQYF. The CDR3 DNA follows: TGTGCCAGCAGCTTTGCAGCGGGGAGCTCCTACGAGCAGTACTTC.

V gene TRBV4-2 combines with J gene TRBJ1-1; tentatively, D is TRBD1 (5 bases). This CDR3 is 12 amino acids long. Per the germline V gene, CDR1 is LGHNA and CDR2 is YNFKEQ. Between the trimmed V and J ends, which lost 1 base and 7 bases, there was a span of 7 bases. The CDR3: CASSQVQGEAFF. For the CDR3, the DNA is TGTGCCAGCAGCCAAGTGCAGGGTGAAGCTTTCTTT.

This chain links TRBV9 with TRBJ1-2; possible D gene TRBD1, 6 bases. Germline-derived CDR1 and CDR2 are SGDLS and YYNGEE. Trimming removed 3 bases at V and 5 bases at J, with 14 bases between. The CDR3 is made up of 14 amino acids. CDR3 sequence: CASSGGQNLYGYTF. The CDR3 nucleotides are TGTGCCAGCAGCGGCGGACAGAATCTTTATGGCTACACCTTC.